This T cell receptor beta chain was found in a study of CD8 T cells in Susac syndrome. cDNA came from about 0.5 to 1 ug RNA primed by random hexamers. An immunoSEQ multiplex PCR amplified TCR beta CDR3 over 54 Vbeta and 13 Jbeta. TCRdb itself ran the immunoSEQ multiplex PCR reads through MiXCR, one entry per CDR3 protein. Of fewer than 250,000 distinct CDR3 sequences listed, roughly nine tenths are singletons. This CDR3 comprises 13 residues. Germline values: CDR1 SGDLS, CDR2 YYNGEE. V was trimmed by 1 base and J by 8 bases, leaving 9 bases between them. This sequence originates from a human donor with multiple sclerosis. The rearrangement links TRBV9 to TRBJ1-4; no firm D call. Sequenced material: CD8+ T cells from PBMCs. This chain's CDR3 is CASSVQAGEKLFF. DNA of the CDR3: TGTGCCAGCAGCGTACAAGCCGGCGAAAAACTGTTTTTT.